The clone carrying this T cell receptor (beta chain) was picked up a small number of times. Its cognate antigen is unknown. Via MiXCR, TCRdb re-called the reads, giving one row per CDR3 protein. The sample includes 550,000 to 850,000 distinct CDR3 sequences, approximately 33% of them seen just once. This record comes from a study of T cell repertoires in cytomegalovirus infection. Overall study: Recently identified HLA-C-restricted CMV epitopes were among the peptides used. It can be stated that public TCR beta signatures indicated CMV infection as well as a matching HLA type. Study-wide findings and caveats: Clonotype analysis showed dominance of the ex vivo response by HLA-C-restricted CMV-specific TCR beta clonotypes. Carriers of CMV and the relevant HLA type were discriminated by public TCR beta frequency.

Sequences were derived from cultured PBMCs, sampled from culture after CMV antigen stimulation. This TCR came from a human donor in good health (CMV status not recorded). Some clones in this sample may be carry-over from other donors' samples.

The DNA for the CDR3 is TGCAGTGCCCGCCGACCCTATACTTACAATGAGCAGTTCTTC. It is translated as CSARRPYTYNEQFF. This chain uses TRBV20-1 with TRBJ2-1; D is undetermined. The CDR3 covers 14 residues. Trimming removed 6 bases at V and 4 bases at J, with 16 bases between. Germline CDR1 is DFQATT and CDR2 is SNEGSKA (reference sequence).